The entry below describes one T cell receptor beta chain. This specimen comes from a study of blood T cell repertoires in COVID-19. Study details: The United States, Italy and Spain supplied acute and convalescent COVID-19 samples.

CDR3 length equals 14 residues. CDR1 is SGHRS, CDR2 YFSETQ, per germline. V was clipped by 5 bases and J by 8 bases; unmatched bases: 6. How the authors handled the data: Reference gene primer amplification in the assay estimated nucleated cell counts. Clones were sequenced by immunoSEQ multiplex PCR, and TCRdb holds only the in-frame ones, with some missing. That table furnishes V, J and clone size, whereas the DNA furnished D and trimming. The sample has about 240,000 clones, around 90% seen once. The rearrangement joins TRBV5-1 to TRBJ1-4, with 10 bases matching TRBD1. This receptor was obtained from a man in his 60s who had recovered from COVID-19. Sequencing was done on a sample of peripheral blood. Here the CDR3 reads CASRTGTGDEKLFF. DNA of the CDR3: TGCGCCAGCAGAACCGGGACAGGGGACGAAAAACTGTTTTTT. Together with reference TRBV5-1 and TRBJ1-4, the CDR3 gives the full variable domain: KAGVTQTPRYLIKTRGQQVTLSCSPISGHRSVSWYQQTPGQGLQFLFEYFSETQRNKGNFPGRFSGRQFSNSRSEMNVSTLELGDSALYLCASRTGTGDEKLFFGSGTQLSVL.